This T cell receptor beta chain was captured in a study of technical replicates of blood from a handful of donors. Clones were sequenced by immunoSEQ multiplex PCR, and TCRdb holds only the in-frame ones, with some missing. The sample shows 70,000 to 75,000 clones, more than 85% of them seen only once. V lost 6 bases to trimming and J lost 3 bases; unmatched junction nucleotides: 7. This CDR3 has 14 amino acids. Germline values: CDR1 SQVTM, CDR2 ANQGSEA. The clonotype originates from a human donor in good health. The V and J genes are TRBV29-1 and TRBJ1-2; 10 nucleotides match TRBD1. Input material: T cells isolated from PBMCs. The DNA for the CDR3 is TGCAGCGTAGCCGACAGGGGGCGCGACTATGGCTACACCTTC. Its translation: CSVADRGRDYGYTF. Filled out from reference TRBV29-1 and TRBJ1-2, the complete variable domain reads SAVISQKPSRDICQRGTSLTIQCQVDSQVTMMFWYRQQPGQSLTLIATANQGSEATYESGFVIDKFPISRPNLTFSTLTVSNMSPEDSSIYLCSVADRGRDYGYTFGSGTRLTVV.